This T cell receptor (beta chain) was recorded in a study of blood T cell repertoires in COVID-19. Study-level background: The United States, Italy and Spain provided the acute and convalescent COVID-19 samples.

Trimming stripped 7 bases from V and 0 bases from J, with 15 bases between. The length of the CDR3 is 15 residues. Germline V lookup: CDR1 MGHDK, CDR2 SYGVNS. Sequenced by immunoSEQ multiplex PCR; TCRdb stores in-frame clones only, minus some. The sample includes under 300,000 clones, 90% seen only once; the top ten take 3.5% to 4.5%. This TCR came from a woman in her 40s with acute or convalescent COVID-19. The chain has TRBV25-1 and TRBJ1-1, with a weak D call TRBD1 (6 bases). The specimen was peripheral blood. DNA for the CDR3: TGTGCCAGCATCGGACAGAGTATCATGAACACTGAAGCTTTCTTT. Protein sequence: CASIGQSIMNTEAFF.